This T cell receptor (beta chain) was found in a study of blood T cell repertoires in COVID-19. Overall study context: COVID-19 samples from acute and convalescent phases originated in the United States, Italy and Spain. T cells, B-cell-depleted T cells, or PBMCs provided the cDNA or gDNA that served as material.

Measured with immunoSEQ multiplex PCR; TCRdb has only the in-frame clones, and not every one. The sample includes fewer than 250,000 clones, around 82% seen only once; the top ten take less than 15%. The CDR3 totals 16 residues. Unmatched junction bases numbered 8, after V lost 3 bases and J lost 5 bases. Germline CDR1 is DFQATT and CDR2 is SNEGSKA (reference sequence). The sequenced sample was peripheral blood. This TCR came from a middle-aged woman with acute or convalescent COVID-19. The chain recombines TRBV20-1 with TRBJ1-5; TRBD1 matches 12 bases. The DNA of the CDR3 is TGCAGTGCTAGTTTACCGGGACAGGGGGCGGATCAGCCCCAGCATTTT. Amino acid sequence: CSASLPGQGADQPQHF.